This entry lists 5 T cell receptor beta chains sequenced from one sample in a study of blood T cell repertoires in COVID-19. Method: immunoSEQ multiplex PCR; TCRdb's copy keeps in-frame clones and lacks some. The profile shows fewer than 120,000 clones, 75% to 85% of them singletons. The sequencing input was peripheral blood. The receptors shown here come from a woman aged 55-70 years with acute or convalescent COVID-19.

The CDR3 sequence: CATSDPREEQETQYF. Here the CDR3 DNA reads TGTGCCACCAGTGATCCCAGGGAGGAACAAGAGACCCAGTACTTC. V is TRBV24-1 and J is TRBJ2-5, with D maybe TRBD2 (6 bases). V was trimmed by 3 bases and J by 2 bases, leaving 12 bases between them. This CDR3 comprises 15 residues. Germline assignment: CDR1 KGHDR and CDR2 SFDVKD.

The chain links TRBV24-1 to TRBJ2-5; 7 positions match TRBD2. The CDR3 has 14 amino acids. V shed 6 bases and J 0 bases; nucleotides not matched to a gene: 3. Germline V gives CDR1 KGHDR, CDR2 SFDVKD. CDR3 loop: CATSKGGYQETQYF. The CDR3 region has the DNA TGTGCCACCAGTAAGGGAGGGTACCAAGAGACCCAGTACTTC.

The chain has TRBV15 and TRBJ1-4, with D unclear. The V gene lost 0 bases and the J gene lost 6 bases, with 14 bases spanning the gap. The length of the CDR3 is 16 residues. Germline lookup yields CDR1 LNHNV and CDR2 YYDKDF (reference sequence). CDR3 loop: CATSRDVREVDEKLFF. CDR3 nucleotide sequence: TGTGCCACCAGCAGAGATGTCCGCGAGGTCGATGAAAAACTGTTTTTT.

This clone was seen a handful of times. The V and J genes are TRBV5-6 and TRBJ1-2; weak D call: TRBD1 (5 bases). Trimming cost V 4 bases and J 1 base, with 20 bases left between them. The CDR3 runs 17 residues. From germline, CDR1 is SGHDT and CDR2 YYEEEE. In nucleotides, the CDR3 is TGTGCCAGCAGCCGTCTTTTTATCAGGGAAAGTAACTATGGCTACACCTTC. It yields the protein CASSRLFIRESNYGYTF.

This clone occurred once. The rearrangement links TRBV6-5 to TRBJ1-2; tentative D call: TRBD1 (5 bases). V was pared by 2 bases and J by 4 bases, with 14 bases between. This CDR3 is built from 15 residues. In germline, CDR1 is MNHEY, CDR2 SVGAGI. For the CDR3, the DNA is TGTGCCAGCAGTTACCAGGGCGACGGGGGCTATGGCTACACCTTC. It translates to CASSYQGDGGYGYTF.